This is a list of T cell receptor beta chains from one sample in a study of T cells expressing NK-cell markers. With the 5' RACE reads reprocessed, TCRdb shows one record per CDR3 protein and no DNA. The sample totals 150,000 to 200,000 distinct CDR3 sequences. The sample was blood T cells: a sorted CD56 or NKG2C T cell subset, CD4+ or CD8+ T cells, or bulk PBMC T cells (not recorded which). Receptor source: a woman between 18 and 70 years old in good health. Each CDR3 is given with its conserved first and last residue. Fields, in order: V gene, J gene, CDR3 protein.

TRBV12-3/TRBV12-4,TRBJ1-1,CASIPDMTTEAFF
TRBV13,TRBJ2-7,CASSRGGAYEQYF
TRBV7-9,TRBJ2-2,CASGRLGAAGELFF
TRBV24-1,TRBJ2-1,CATSDQRTAAGVTNEQFF
TRBV5-6,TRBJ1-1,CASSPWGREVSSGAFF
TRBV11-2,TRBJ2-6,CASRAGIGANVLTF
TRBV10-3,TRBJ2-1,CAIRAVGGTSGRNEQFF
TRBV5-6,TRBJ1-4,CASSSKASSTNEKLFF
TRBV6-5,TRBJ2-3,CASRTSGAHSPLSWQYF
TRBV28,TRBJ2-2,CASRRGLPTGELFF
TRBV5-5,TRBJ1-4,CASSLEGRGPTEKLFF
TRBV7-9,TRBJ1-2,CASSSRVGYGYTF
TRBV29-1,TRBJ1-3,CSVTGTGNTIYF
TRBV20-1,TRBJ1-5,CSARDRGLDQPQHF
TRBV9,TRBJ2-3,CASSVGDFRTDTQYF
TRBV6-1,TRBJ2-1,CASCSGTSGYNEQFF
TRBV15,TRBJ2-5,CATSGNPLTSGQETQYF
TRBV2,TRBJ2-4,CASRELAKNIQYF
TRBV7-3,TRBJ2-7,CASSLRSGTGAYEQYF
TRBV7-9,TRBJ2-3,CASSLEGLAADTQYF
TRBV19,TRBJ1-1,CASSNRGTANTEAFF
TRBV15,TRBJ2-7,CATSRDTLFYEQYF
TRBV3-1,TRBJ2-7,CASCRTGSGVSYEQYF
TRBV5-1,TRBJ2-3,CASRGDRGPTDTQYF
TRBV20-1,TRBJ1-2,CSAPGQGKGYTF
TRBV5-1,TRBJ2-2,CASSGGLAGALGTGELFF
TRBV20-1,TRBJ2-7,CSASSPGGIHYEQYF
TRBV27,TRBJ2-1,CASSSTPERPNEQFF
TRBV6-1,TRBJ2-1,CASRRTLSSGPTDEQFF
TRBV28,TRBJ2-7,CASSPGQGPEQYF
TRBV5-5,TRBJ2-3,CASSSTSSGTDTQYF
TRBV27,TRBJ2-5,CASSFRGGIVQETQYF
TRBV12-3/TRBV12-4,TRBJ1-1,CASSSKGLTEAFF
TRBV10-3,TRBJ2-7,CAIRDSVDEQYF
TRBV12-3/TRBV12-4,TRBJ1-5,CASSLRLNSNQPQHF
TRBV6-2/TRBV6-3,TRBJ1-5,CASSYGSNQPQHF
TRBV7-9,TRBJ2-3,CASSLAEAADTQYF
TRBV12-3/TRBV12-4,TRBJ2-1,CASSLSAGRPYNEQFF
TRBV5-1,TRBJ2-7,CASRLWGSYEQYF
TRBV20-1,TRBJ2-7,CSARSTGYEQYF
TRBV7-9,TRBJ1-3,CASSLEGVRGDTIYF